This T cell receptor (beta chain) is from a study of low-dose radiotherapy and immunotherapy resistance in tumors. Whole-study context: Cohort 1 patients were irradiated with 0.5 Gy fractions every 2 weeks to 6.5 Gy total. Intravenous nivolumab 240 mg every two weeks plus ipilimumab 1 mg/kg every six weeks was given to patients. Patients received cyclophosphamide 200 mg/m2 intravenously every two weeks, the day before radiation-immunotherapy. A dose of 300 mg of oral aspirin was taken by patients daily for four cycles from cycle 1 day 1.

TRAV and TRBV primers primed cDNA for both TCRalpha and TCRbeta. TCRs were amplified for roughly 22 PCR cycles with a constant-region primer and V-primer adapter. A single record per CDR3 protein comes from TCRdb applying MiXCR to the reads. The sample shows about 12,000 distinct CDR3 sequences, under 85% of them seen only once. CDR1 MDHEN and CDR2 SYDVKM come from the germline V gene. The CDR3 is 14 residues long. V was cut by 2 bases and J by 5 bases, with 11 bases left in between. The receptor comes from a human donor with advanced metastatic prostate, ovarian, gallbladder or colorectal cancer (not recorded which). This table probably holds off-target reads from a library built for another chain. The chain has TRBV28 and TRBJ2-3, with no clear D. The CDR3 nucleotides read TGTGCCAGCAGTTTAAAAGGGTGGTTAGATACGCAGTATTTT. Its protein is CASSLKGWLDTQYF.